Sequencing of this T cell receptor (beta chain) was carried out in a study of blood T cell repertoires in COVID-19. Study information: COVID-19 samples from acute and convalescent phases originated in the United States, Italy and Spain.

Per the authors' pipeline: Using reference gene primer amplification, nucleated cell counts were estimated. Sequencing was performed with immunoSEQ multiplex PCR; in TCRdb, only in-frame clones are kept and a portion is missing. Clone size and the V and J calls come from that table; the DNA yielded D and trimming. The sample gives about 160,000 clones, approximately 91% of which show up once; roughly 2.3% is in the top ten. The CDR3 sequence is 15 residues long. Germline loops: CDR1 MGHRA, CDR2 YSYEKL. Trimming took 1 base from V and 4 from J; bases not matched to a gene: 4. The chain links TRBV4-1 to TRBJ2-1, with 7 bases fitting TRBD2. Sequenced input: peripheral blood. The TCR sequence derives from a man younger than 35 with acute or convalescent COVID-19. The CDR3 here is CASSQAGEGYNEQFF. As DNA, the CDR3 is TGCGCCAGCAGCCAAGCTGGGGAGGGGTACAATGAGCAGTTCTTC.